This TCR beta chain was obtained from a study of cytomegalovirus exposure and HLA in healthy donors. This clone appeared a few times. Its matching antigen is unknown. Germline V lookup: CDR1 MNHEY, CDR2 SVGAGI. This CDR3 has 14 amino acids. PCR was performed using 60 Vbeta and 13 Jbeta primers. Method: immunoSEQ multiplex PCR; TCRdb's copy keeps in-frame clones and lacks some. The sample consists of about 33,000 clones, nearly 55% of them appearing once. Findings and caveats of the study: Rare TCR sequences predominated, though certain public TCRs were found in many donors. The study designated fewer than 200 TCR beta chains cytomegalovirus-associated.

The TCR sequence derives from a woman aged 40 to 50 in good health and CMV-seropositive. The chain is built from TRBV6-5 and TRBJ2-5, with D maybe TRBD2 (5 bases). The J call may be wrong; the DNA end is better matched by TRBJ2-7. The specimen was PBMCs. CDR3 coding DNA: TGTGCCAGCAGTTATCACAGCGGCTCCTACGAGCAGTACTTC. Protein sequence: CASSYHSGSYEQYF.